This is a list of T cell receptor beta chains from one sample in a study of B cell selection in AIRE deficiency. Sequenced by immunoSEQ multiplex PCR; TCRdb stores in-frame clones only, minus some. This table has about 21,000 clones, 95% to 98% appearing once. Specimen: conventional CD4+ T cells sorted from PBMCs. Source of these receptors: a human donor with AIRE deficiency. The CDR3 runs from the conserved cysteine through the conserved F or W. The D gene is left open where the match is weak. Size values are once, few and many counts, or a class for expanded clones, and some rows have none.

cdr3_nt cdr3_aa j_call clone_size v_call d_call
TGTGCCAGCAGCCCCCGGACCCTCGGCGAGCAGTACTTC CASSPRTLGEQYF TRBJ2-7 NA TRBV14 NA
TGCGCCAGCACACTAGCGGGAGGTGGGTCCTACGAGCAGTACTTC CASTLAGGGSYEQYF TRBJ2-7 NA TRBV10-2 TRBD2
TGTGCCTGGAGTGGCAGGGCGGGCTATGGCTACACCTTC CAWSGRAGYGYTF TRBJ1-2 NA TRBV30 NA
TGTGCCAGCAGCGTGACGGGAGGGTCCTACAATGAGCAGTTCTTC CASSVTGGSYNEQFF TRBJ2-1 NA TRBV9 TRBD2
TGTGCCAGCAGACCTACAGGGATGAACACCGGGGAGCTGTTTTTT CASRPTGMNTGELFF TRBJ2-2 NA TRBV28 NA
TGTGCCAGCAGCCGGGACTTTAACTACGAGCAGTACTTC CASSRDFNYEQYF TRBJ2-7 NA TRBV5-6 NA
TGTGCCAGCAGCCAAGGGGGTCTAAATCAGCCCCAGCATTTT CASSQGGLNQPQHF TRBJ1-5 NA TRBV5-4 NA
TGTGCCTGGAGTATCGGGACAGGGGCGAACTATGGCTACACCTTC CAWSIGTGANYGYTF TRBJ1-2 NA TRBV30 TRBD1
TGTGCCAGCAGCTTAAACCCTGCCGGCTACGAGCAGTACTTC CASSLNPAGYEQYF TRBJ2-7 NA TRBV7-3 NA
TGTGCCAGTAGTATAGGCGGGGAGACCCAGTACTTC CASSIGGETQYF TRBJ2-5 NA TRBV19 NA
TGCGCCAGCAGCCCGGCCCGATTCTCGACAGATACGCAGTATTTT CASSPARFSTDTQYF TRBJ2-3 NA TRBV4-3 NA
TGTGCCAGCAGCTTGGACAGGCCGGAGACCCAGTACTTC CASSLDRPETQYF TRBJ2-5 NA TRBV5-4 NA
TGCGCCAGCAGCCTTACTCAAGAGACCCAGTACTTC CASSLTQETQYF TRBJ2-5 few TRBV5-1 NA
TGTGCCAGCACGGGGGGCTGGTCGGATACGCAGTATTTT CASTGGWSDTQYF TRBJ2-3 NA TRBV19 NA
TGTGCCAGTAGTACCCATCTGAACACTGAAGCTTTCTTT CASSTHLNTEAFF TRBJ1-1 NA TRBV19 NA
TGTGCCAGCAGTGACTCAGGTAGGGGGAATGAGCAGTTCTTC CASSDSGRGNEQFF TRBJ2-1 NA TRBV6-4 NA
TGTGCCAGCAGCTTGGTAACGACTGGACTACAAGAGACCCAGTACTTC CASSLVTTGLQETQYF TRBJ2-5 NA TRBV5-4 NA
TGTGCCAGCAGCTTAGTTGGAGCATCCTACGAGCAGTACTTC CASSLVGASYEQYF TRBJ2-7 once TRBV7-2 NA
TGTGCCAGTAGTATGAGGACAGGGATCACCGGGGAGCTGTTTTTT CASSMRTGITGELFF TRBJ2-2 NA TRBV19 TRBD1
TGTGCCAGCAGTGAAGAGGCAGCCTATAATTCACCCCTCCACTTT CASSEEAAYNSPLHF TRBJ1-6 NA TRBV6-1 NA
TGCGCCAGCAGCGGAGCGGGAGGGCCTGGGGAGCTGTTTTTT CASSGAGGPGELFF TRBJ2-2 NA TRBV5-1 TRBD2
TGCGCCAGCAGCGGAGGGGAAGAGACCCAGTACTTC CASSGGEETQYF TRBJ2-5 NA TRBV5-1 NA
TGTGCCAGCAGCCAATCCCAGGGACAGCTCATGAACACTGAAGCTTTCTTT CASSQSQGQLMNTEAFF TRBJ1-1 NA TRBV16 TRBD1
TGTGCCAGCAGCGTCGCGGGAGCTGTGAAGACCCAGTACTTC CASSVAGAVKTQYF TRBJ2-5 once TRBV7-8 TRBD2
TGTGCCAGCAGTTTACCATCGGCGGTCGCTCGTCCAGATACGCAGTATTTT CASSLPSAVARPDTQYF TRBJ2-3 NA TRBV28 NA
TGCGCCAGCAGCCCCCTAGCGGGATTCTACGAGCAGTACTTC CASSPLAGFYEQYF TRBJ2-7 once TRBV4-1 TRBD2
TGCAGCGTTGCGGGTCCGCCAGACTACGAGCAGTACTTC CSVAGPPDYEQYF TRBJ2-7 NA TRBV29-1 NA
TGCGCCAGCAGCTTAAGGGGAGGGGATCCACAGTACTTC CASSLRGGDPQYF TRBJ2-7 NA TRBV5-1 TRBD2
TGTGCCAGCAGCTTGGACCAAGAGACCCAGTACTTC CASSLDQETQYF TRBJ2-5 NA TRBV11-3 NA